This T cell receptor beta chain came from a study of monozygotic twins with inflammatory bowel disease (dated 2019 in TCRdb). Regarding the complete study: In total, some 30 monozygotic twin pairs made up the full study: 19 Danish pairs, all IBD-discordant, plus nine German pairs, of which four were IBD-concordant and five were IBD-discordant. Disease-associated traits were sought mainly through comparisons between IBD patients and their genetically identical healthy co-twins within discordant pairs. Each individual had, on average, about 151 000 unique TCRalpha sequences and 181 000 unique TCRbeta sequences available for analysis. What the work shows at the level of the full study, not this receptor alone: Fewer clonotypes were shared with other individuals by IBD patients than by healthy twins, most markedly in patients showing signs of disease activity. No single strong signal or clonotype linked to IBD turned up in the results, so the idea that one exists was not supported. No difference in repertoire similarity was observed between concordant and discordant twins, possibly owing to limited statistical power. Because patients received different immunosuppressive treatments, the repertoires may have picked up extra background noise and variability between individuals. IBD patients had lower TCRbeta repertoire diversity, measured by the inverse Simpson index, than their healthy co-twins. Distinction between different T cell subtypes could not be achieved in the analysis.

Library preparation was by 5' RACE. For each TCR library, about 4,000 ng of total RNA was used. For each sample, cDNA synthesis was carried out in eight separate reactions using SMARTScribe reverse transcriptase. Unique molecular identifiers containing a 6-nucleotide sample barcode were introduced through template switching during cDNA synthesis. Two nested PCRs of around 16 and 10 cycles amplified the TCRalpha and TCRbeta cDNA, and bead purification followed each PCR. Before amplification, the cDNA was treated with uracil DNA-glycosylase and purified using the QIAquick PCR purification kit. The second PCR added Illumina TruSeq-compatible adapters along with sample-specific barcodes. Library quality and concentration were checked on TapeStation and Qubit, and libraries were pooled at 5 ng each. Sequencing of pooled libraries was carried out on an Illumina HiSeq2500 single-index Rapid Run using 2 x 100 bp reads and custom sequencing primers. The original pipeline was this. UMI-based consensus assembly with MiGEC version 1.2.6 was used to correct PCR and sequencing errors. V(D)J alignment, clonotype assembly and CDR3 extraction were performed with MiXCR version 2.1.1. To normalise gene usage, clonotype sharing and MAIT/NKT TCR abundance, the top 1000, 10 000 and 20 000 clonotypes in each sample were analysed. After downsampling to 27 000 UMIs, diversity was calculated as the inverse Simpson index using the vegan R package. Paired Mann-Whitney U tests were applied to discordant twin pairs, and Benjamini-Hochberg correction was used for multiple testing. Once TCRdb had reprocessed the reads, it stored one entry per CDR3 protein sequence and supplied no DNA. Clone size and V and J calls follow TCRdb, not the original study. This sample's clone table shows 150,000 or so distinct CDR3 sequences. The ten biggest clones cover around 1.3% of the sample.

A roughly 2.7 ml peripheral blood sample was drawn into PAXgene tubes per donor and stored at -80°C. Without T cell sorting, total RNA was isolated from whole blood using the PAXgene blood miRNA kit on an automated QIAcube. Deep TCRalpha and TCRbeta repertoire profiling with unique molecular barcoding was performed on peripheral blood of monozygotic twin pairs concordant or discordant for inflammatory bowel disease. For every twin pair, smoking habits were documented, and each individual was categorised as a current, former or never smoker. As to this clonotype: What antigen it recognizes has not been identified.

From cysteine to phenylalanine, the CDR3 is 11 amino acids long. Nucleotide data are not available. Looking up the germline V gene yields CDR1 SGHRS and CDR2 YFSETQ. This TCR came from a human donor with ulcerative colitis or Crohn's disease, or a healthy co-twin of an affected twin (not recorded which). The sequenced material came from blood. This chain is built from TRBV5-1 and TRBJ2-7. CDR3 loop: CASSSLDEQYF.